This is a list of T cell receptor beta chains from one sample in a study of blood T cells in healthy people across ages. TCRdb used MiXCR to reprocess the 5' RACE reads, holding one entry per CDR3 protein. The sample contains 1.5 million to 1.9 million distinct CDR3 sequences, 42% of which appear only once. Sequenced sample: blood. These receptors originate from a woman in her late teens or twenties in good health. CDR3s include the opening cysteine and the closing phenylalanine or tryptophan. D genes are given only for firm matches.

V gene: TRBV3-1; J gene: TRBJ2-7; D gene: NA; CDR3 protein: CASSQSGAINEQYF
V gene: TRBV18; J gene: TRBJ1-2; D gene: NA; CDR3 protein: CASSPAGTYGYTF
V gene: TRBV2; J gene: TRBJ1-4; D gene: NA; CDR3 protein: CASSSGPYGGEKLFF
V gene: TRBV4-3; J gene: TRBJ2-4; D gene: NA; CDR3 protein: CASSPGSQGNEQYF
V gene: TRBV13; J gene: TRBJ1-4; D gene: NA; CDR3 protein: CASSPHRVREKLFF
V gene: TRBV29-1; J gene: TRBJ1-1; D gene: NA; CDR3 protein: CSAETGLNTEAFF
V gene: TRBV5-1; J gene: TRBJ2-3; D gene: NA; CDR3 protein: CASMDRQSSTDTQYF
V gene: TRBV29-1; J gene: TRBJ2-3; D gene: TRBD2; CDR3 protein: CSVEGLAMDTQYF
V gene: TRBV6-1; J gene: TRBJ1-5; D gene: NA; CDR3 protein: CASSLLSPIQGKQPQHF
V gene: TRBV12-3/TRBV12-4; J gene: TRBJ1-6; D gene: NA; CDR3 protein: CASSLVDLGVGSPLHF
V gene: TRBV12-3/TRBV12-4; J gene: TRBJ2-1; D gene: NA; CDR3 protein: CASSLGSGQYNEQFF
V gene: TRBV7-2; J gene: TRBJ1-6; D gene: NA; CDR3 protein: CASSGQTNSPLHF
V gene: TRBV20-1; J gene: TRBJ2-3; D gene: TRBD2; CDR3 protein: CSARQPGGGDTQYF
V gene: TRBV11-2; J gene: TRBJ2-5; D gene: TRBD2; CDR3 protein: CASRSVAGGLQETQYF
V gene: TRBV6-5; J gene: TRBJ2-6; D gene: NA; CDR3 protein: CASSYRDTGANVLTF
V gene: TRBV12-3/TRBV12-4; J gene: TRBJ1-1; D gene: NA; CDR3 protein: CASSILFIGTEAFF
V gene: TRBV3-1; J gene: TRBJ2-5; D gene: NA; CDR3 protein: CASSQDVGETQYF
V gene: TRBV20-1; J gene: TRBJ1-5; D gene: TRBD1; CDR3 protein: CSAKQGGQPQHF
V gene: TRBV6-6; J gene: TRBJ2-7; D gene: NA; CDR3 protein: CASSYAAEYYEQYF
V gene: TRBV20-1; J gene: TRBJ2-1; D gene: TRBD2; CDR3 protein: CRGVGGLAGTEQFF
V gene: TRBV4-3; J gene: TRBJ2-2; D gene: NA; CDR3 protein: CASRRFLANTGELFF
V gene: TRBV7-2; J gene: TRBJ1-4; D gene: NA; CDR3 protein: CASSLAVNEKLFF
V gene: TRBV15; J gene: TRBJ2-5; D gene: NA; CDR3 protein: CATSRENRVLGETQYF
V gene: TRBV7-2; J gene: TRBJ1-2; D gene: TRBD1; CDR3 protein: CASRLTQGATYGYTF
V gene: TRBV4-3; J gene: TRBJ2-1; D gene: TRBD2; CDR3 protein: CTSSQSAAGVYNEQFF
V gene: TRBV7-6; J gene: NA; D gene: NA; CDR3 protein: CASSASESYEQYF
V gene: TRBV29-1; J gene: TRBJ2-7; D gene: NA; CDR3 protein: CSVETRLVRLREQYF
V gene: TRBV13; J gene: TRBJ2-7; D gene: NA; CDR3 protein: CASSLEGVYEQYF
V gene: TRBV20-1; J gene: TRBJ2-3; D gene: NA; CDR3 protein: CSARGMGGCDTQYF
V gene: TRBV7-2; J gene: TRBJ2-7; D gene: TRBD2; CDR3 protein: CASSLTSDRYYEQYF
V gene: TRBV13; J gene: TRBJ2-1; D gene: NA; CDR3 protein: CASSNPGNEQCF
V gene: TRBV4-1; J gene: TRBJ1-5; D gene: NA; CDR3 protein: CASSQEGTLGAQHF
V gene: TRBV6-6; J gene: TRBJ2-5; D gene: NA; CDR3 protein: CASSSRETLYQETQYF
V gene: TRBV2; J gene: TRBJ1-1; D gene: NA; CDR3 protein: CASSYTGTEAFF
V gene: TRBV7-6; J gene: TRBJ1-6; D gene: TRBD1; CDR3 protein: CASSFGQVGLTPLHF
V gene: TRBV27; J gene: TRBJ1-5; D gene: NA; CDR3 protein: CASSSRYSNQPQHF
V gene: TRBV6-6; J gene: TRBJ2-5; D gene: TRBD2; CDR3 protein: CASSALAGGGETQYF
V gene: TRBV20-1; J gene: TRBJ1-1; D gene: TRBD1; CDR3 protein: CSARGPGGDTEAFF
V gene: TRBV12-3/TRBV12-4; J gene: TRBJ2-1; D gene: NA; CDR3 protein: CASREFRGNEQFF
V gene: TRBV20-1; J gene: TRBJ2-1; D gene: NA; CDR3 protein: CSARDVAPYNEQFF
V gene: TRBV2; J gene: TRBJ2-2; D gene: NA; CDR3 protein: CASRERASGLFF
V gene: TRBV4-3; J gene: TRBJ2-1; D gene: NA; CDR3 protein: CASSHEPSSYNEQFF
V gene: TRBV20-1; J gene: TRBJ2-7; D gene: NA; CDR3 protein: CSAAMVTAAYEQYF